These 3 T cell receptor beta chains were sequenced from one sample in a study of vaccination effects on CD4 cells after COVID-19. Following 10 days of culture, CD4+ T cells were isolated. Sequencing was performed with immunoSEQ multiplex PCR; in TCRdb, only in-frame clones are kept and a portion is missing. Here the sample spans roughly 36,000 clones, roughly 74% being singletons. Their antigens remain unidentified. This sample comprised CD4+ T cells from PBMCs cultured without peptide, obtained before COVID-19 vaccination. These receptors were taken from a human donor who received a COVID-19 vaccine.

V gene TRBV25-1 combines with J gene TRBJ2-7; D possibly corresponds to TRBD2 (6 bases). CDR3 length: 16 residues. CDR1 MGHDK and CDR2 SYGVNS come from the germline V gene. V lost 8 bases to trimming and J lost 1 base, with 21 bases between them. The chain's CDR3 is CASAGPFRGRSYEQYF. The DNA of the CDR3 is TGTGCCAGCGCGGGGCCCTTTCGAGGTCGGTCCTACGAGCAGTACTTC.

The chain carries TRBV4-1 and TRBJ2-3, with D tentatively TRBD2 (6 bases). With 4 bases removed from V and 3 bases from J, the gap between germline ends came to 14 bases. The V gene's germline CDR1 is MGHRA and CDR2 YSYEKL. The CDR3 is made up of 15 amino acids. The CDR3 DNA follows: TGCGCCAGCAGCCCCGGTGGGGGGAGAACAGATACGCAGTATTTT. Its protein is CASSPGGGRTDTQYF.

This clone has just one count. This chain links TRBV4-1 with TRBJ2-1, with 9 bases matching TRBD1. Germline V gene data show CDR1 as MGHRA and CDR2 as YSYEKL. CDR3 length: 16 amino acids. Trimming took 3 bases from V and 4 from J; bases not matched to a gene: 7. The DNA of the CDR3 is TGCGCCAGCAGCCATTCCGGGACAGGGTTTTACAATGAGCAGTTCTTC. This sequence encodes CASSHSGTGFYNEQFF.